The TCR beta chain described here comes from a study of spatial heterogeneity in lung cancer. Study-wide points: Circulating ubiquitous expanded tumor TCRs were observed more frequently at resection than at follow-up.

This clonotype was observed a handful of times. Antigen specificity is unknown. Each CDR3 protein is one row after TCRdb ran MiXCR on the 5' RACE reads. The table records some 21,000 distinct CDR3 sequences, 3.3% of them present only once. Described time point: sample taken at primary tumor resection. The donors, about 78 patients with untreated early-stage non-small cell lung cancer, provided the samples. Unsorted whole RNA from tumor, nontumor lung or frozen PBMC underwent sequencing. V was shortened by 3 bases and J by 5 bases, with 8 bases between the two germline ends. CDR1 MNHEY and CDR2 SMNVEV come from the germline V gene (reference sequence). This CDR3 comprises 13 residues.

Source: PBMCs, taken at surgery. This receptor was identified in a female donor with early-stage non-small cell lung cancer. The chain has TRBV27 and TRBJ2-1; TRBD1 is a possible D gene (6 bases). CDR3 DNA sequence: TGTGCCAGCAGTTTTACAGGGAACAATGAGCAGTTCTTC. Its translation is CASSFTGNNEQFF.